This T cell receptor beta chain derives from a study of T cell responses to AZD1222 COVID-19 vaccine. Study results and limitations: Repertoire samples came only from after the peak T cell response. Spike-wide vaccine-associated CD4 TCRs dominated at 160-218 and 743-854. Clonal diversity may have been underestimated in mostly white British donors.

J gave up 6 bases and V 2 bases, and 3 bases lay outside the gene matches. Germline V gives CDR1 LNHDA, CDR2 SQIVND (reference sequence). The CDR3 is 15 amino acids. Measured with immunoSEQ multiplex PCR; TCRdb has only the in-frame clones, and not every one. The table lists 180,000 or so clones, 88% of them singletons. Pooled samples include second doses given at about 4 or 12 weeks. On this clone itself: The antigen is unknown.

Sequenced here: peripheral blood, sampled 28 days after the second AZD1222 dose. The clonotype originates from an adult who received the AZD1222 COVID-19 vaccine. The chain links TRBV19 to TRBJ2-1; 11 bases match TRBD2. This CDR3 reads CASSIMGTSGNEQFF. DNA for the CDR3: TGTGCCAGTAGTATAATGGGGACTAGCGGCAATGAGCAGTTCTTC. The full variable domain, with the rest looked up from reference TRBV19 and TRBJ2-1, is DGGITQSPKYLFRKEGQNVTLSCEQNLNHDAMYWYRQDPGQGLRLIYYSQIVNDFQKGDIAEGYSVSREKKESFPLTVTSAQKNPTAFYLCASSIMGTSGNEQFFGPGTRLTVL.